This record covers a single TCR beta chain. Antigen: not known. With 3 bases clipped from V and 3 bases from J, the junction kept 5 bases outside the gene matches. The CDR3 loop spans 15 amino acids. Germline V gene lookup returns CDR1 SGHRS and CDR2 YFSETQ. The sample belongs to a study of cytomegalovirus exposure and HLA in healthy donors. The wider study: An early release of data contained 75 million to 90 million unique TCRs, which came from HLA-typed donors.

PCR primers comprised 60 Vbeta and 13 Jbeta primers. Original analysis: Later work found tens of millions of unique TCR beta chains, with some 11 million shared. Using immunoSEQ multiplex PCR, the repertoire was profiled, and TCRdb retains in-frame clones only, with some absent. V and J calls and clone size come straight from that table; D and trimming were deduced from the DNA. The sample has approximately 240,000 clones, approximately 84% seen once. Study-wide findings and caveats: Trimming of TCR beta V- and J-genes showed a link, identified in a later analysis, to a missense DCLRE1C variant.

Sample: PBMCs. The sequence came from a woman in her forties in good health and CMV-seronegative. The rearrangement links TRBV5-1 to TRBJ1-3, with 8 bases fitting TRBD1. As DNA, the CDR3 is TGCGCCAGCAGCTCGAAAGACAGGGGTGGAAACACCATATATTTT. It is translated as CASSSKDRGGNTIYF.